A single sample gave rise to the 10 T cell receptor beta chains below, sequenced in a study of CD8 T cells in Susac syndrome. With random hexamers, 0.5 to 1 ug RNA was reverse transcribed. TCRdb reprocessed the immunoSEQ multiplex PCR reads with MiXCR, giving one entry per CDR3 protein. The table shows approximately 74,000 distinct CDR3 sequences, with approximately 95% occurring only once. The specimen was CD8+ T cells from PBMCs. The receptors shown here come from a human donor with Susac syndrome.

Only one count was recorded for this clonotype. The chain recombines TRBV4-3 with TRBJ2-2; D is ambiguous. Germline lookup yields CDR1 LGHNA and CDR2 YSLEER. This CDR3 spans 14 amino acids. V lost 0 bases and J lost 1, with 3 bases in between. The DNA for the CDR3 is TGCGCCAGCAGCCAAGAAGTGAACACCGGGGAGCTGTTTTTT. The encoded protein is CASSQEVNTGELFF.

V usage is TRBV12-3 or TRBV12-4 and J usage is TRBJ2-1; D is unclear. With 3 bases removed from V and 8 bases from J, the gap between germline ends came to 17 bases. The CDR3 extends over 15 amino acids. The CDR3 reads CASSFGQTTWDEQFF. The DNA of the CDR3 is TGTGCCAGCAGTTTCGGGCAGACGACCTGGGATGAGCAGTTCTTC.

The chain uses TRBV28 and TRBJ2-3; the D is unclear. V was clipped by 2 bases and J by 2 bases, with 8 bases between them. The CDR3 length is 14 residues. Germline V gives CDR1 MDHEN, CDR2 SYDVKM. The CDR3, as DNA: TGTGCCAGCAGTTTAGTTCCCTCCACAGATACGCAGTATTTT. Translating gives CASSLVPSTDTQYF.

The V gene is TRBV7-9, the J gene TRBJ2-7; D is undetermined. The germline gives CDR1 SEHNR, CDR2 FQNEAQ (reference sequence). V was pared by 3 bases and J by 4 bases, with 10 bases between. The CDR3 is 13 amino acids. As DNA, the CDR3 is TGTGCCAGCAGCTTTGGCAGGCAGTACGAGCAGTACTTC. Its protein is CASSFGRQYEQYF.

This chain links TRBV30 with TRBJ2-3, with 11 bases aligning to TRBD1. Looked up from germline, CDR1 is GTSNPN and CDR2 is SVGIG (reference sequence). The CDR3 has 15 residues. V gave up 5 bases and J gave up 6 bases; unmatched junction bases: 10. This CDR3 is CAWGLRDRGLDTQYF. The DNA of the CDR3 is TGTGCCTGGGGCCTCCGGGACAGGGGGTTGGATACGCAGTATTTT.

This chain connects TRBV2 to TRBJ2-4; maybe TRBD1 (6 bases). With 6 bases removed from V and 7 bases from J, the gap between germline ends came to 16 bases. This CDR3 spans 14 amino acids. CDR1 is SNHLY and CDR2 is FYNNEI in the germline V gene. The CDR3 DNA reads TGTGCCAGCAGCGACCGACACCAGGGGAACATTCAGTACTTC. Protein sequence: CASSDRHQGNIQYF.

This chain links TRBV13 with TRBJ2-1, with 14 positions matching TRBD2. The CDR3 sequence is 16 residues long. The junction had 7 bases not matched to a gene; V was cut back by 4 bases and J by 8 bases. Germline V CDR1 and CDR2: PRHDT, FYEKMQ (reference sequence). In nucleotides, the CDR3 is TGTGCCAGCAGCTCTATCGGGACTAGCGGGAGTGATGAGCAGTTCTTC. Its protein is CASSSIGTSGSDEQFF.

The chain couples TRBV27 to TRBJ1-1, with 7 bases identical to TRBD1. The CDR3 runs to 15 residues. The V gene end was trimmed by 5 bases and the J gene end by 1 base; junction bases not matched to a gene: 7. Germline CDR1 is MNHEY and CDR2 is SMNVEV (reference sequence). The CDR3 protein is CASSLLRDRNTEAFF. Here the CDR3 DNA reads TGTGCCAGCAGTCTCCTCCGGGACAGGAACACTGAAGCTTTCTTT.

The chain combines TRBV4-3 with TRBJ2-1; no reliable D call. CDR3 size: 17 residues. Deletions cut 0 bases from V and 0 bases from J, with 12 bases between. Per germline, CDR1 LGHNA and CDR2 YSLEER. CDR3: CASSQENYPSSYNEQFF. The CDR3 DNA is TGCGCCAGCAGCCAAGAGAACTACCCTAGCTCCTACAATGAGCAGTTCTTC.

This chain links TRBV7-9 with TRBJ2-5; perhaps D is TRBD1 or TRBD2 (5 bases each). Trimming removed 1 base from V and 5 bases from J, with 11 bases in between. The CDR3 is 14 residues long. CDR1 and CDR2 (germline): SEHNR, FQNEAQ (reference sequence). The CDR3 sequence: CASSLDYRRETQYF. The CDR3 DNA reads TGTGCCAGCAGCTTAGACTACAGGAGGGAGACCCAGTACTTC.